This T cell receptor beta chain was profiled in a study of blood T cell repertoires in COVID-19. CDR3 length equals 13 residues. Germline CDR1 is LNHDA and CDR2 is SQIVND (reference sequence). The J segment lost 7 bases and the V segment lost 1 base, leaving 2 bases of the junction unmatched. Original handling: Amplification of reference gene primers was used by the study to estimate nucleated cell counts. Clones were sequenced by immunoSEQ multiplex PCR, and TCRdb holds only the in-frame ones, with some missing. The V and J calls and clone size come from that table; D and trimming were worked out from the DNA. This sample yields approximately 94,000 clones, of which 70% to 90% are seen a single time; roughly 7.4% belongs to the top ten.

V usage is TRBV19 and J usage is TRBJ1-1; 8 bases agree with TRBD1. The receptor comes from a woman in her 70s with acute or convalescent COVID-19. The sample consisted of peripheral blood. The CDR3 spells CASSIGQGIEAFF. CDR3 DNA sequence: TGTGCCAGTAGTATAGGACAGGGGATTGAAGCTTTCTTT.